A single sample is the source of the 30 T cell receptor beta chains below, sequenced in a study of T cells in Graves' hyperthyroidism and ophthalmopathy. RNA transcripts provided the source from which TCR beta CDR3 regions were amplified. An initial round of RT-PCR targeting the TCR CDR3 relied on the HTBI primer set. Each CDR3 protein gets one entry after TCRdb re-called the multiplex PCR reads with MiXCR. Among more than 300,000 distinct CDR3 sequences listed, roughly 15% were seen once. What was sequenced was blood. The receptor source for this set is a woman under 40 with Graves' ophthalmopathy.

This clonotype has ten or more counts. This chain joins TRBV5-1 and TRBJ1-5, with 9 bases identical to TRBD1. With 4 bases clipped from V and 8 bases from J, the junction kept 7 bases outside the gene matches. CDR3 length equals 14 residues. Germline loops: CDR1 SGHRS, CDR2 YFSETQ. CDR3 protein: CASSVTGGGEPQHF. Here the CDR3 DNA reads TGCGCCAGCAGCGTTACAGGGGGCGGAGAGCCCCAGCATTTT.

In its sample, this clonotype was seen many times. The chain uses TRBV19 and TRBJ2-7, with 10 positions matching TRBD2. This CDR3 spans 16 amino acids. Looked up from germline, CDR1 is LNHDA and CDR2 is SQIVND (reference sequence). Trimming cost V 5 bases and J 6 bases; bases outside gene matches: 13. The CDR3 region is CASSPLAGVATLEQYF. CDR3 DNA sequence: TGTGCCAGTAGTCCTCTAGCGGGGGTCGCAACTCTCGAGCAGTACTTC.

The chain is built from TRBV7-9 and TRBJ2-5, with TRBD2 matching 13 bases. Germline V gene data show CDR1 as SEHNR and CDR2 as FQNEAQ (reference sequence). The length of the CDR3 is 16 residues. V shed 1 base and J 2 bases; nucleotides not matched to a gene: 1. DNA of the CDR3: TGTGCCAGCAGCTTAGGGGGACTAGCGGGGCAAGAGACCCAGTACTTC. It translates to CASSLGGLAGQETQYF.

This chain joins TRBV5-6 and TRBJ1-3; the D is unclear. The CDR3 loop spans 16 amino acids. V was clipped by 4 bases and J by 0 bases, with 14 bases between them. Germline V CDR1 and CDR2: SGHDT, YYEEEE. The CDR3 DNA follows: TGTGCCAGCAGCGGGGTAGAATTCAGCTCTGGAAACACCATATATTTT. Its translation: CASSGVEFSSGNTIYF.

This clonotype was found many times. The V and J genes are TRBV24-1 and TRBJ2-5, with 7 bases that match TRBD2. Per the germline V gene, CDR1 is KGHDR and CDR2 is SFDVKD. Trimming at V came to 10 bases and at J to 0 bases, leaving 7 bases not matched to a gene. CDR3 length equals 14 residues. The chain's CDR3 is CATGGASDQETQYF. In nucleotides, the CDR3 is TGTGCCACGGGAGGGGCTTCTGACCAAGAGACCCAGTACTTC.

In regard to this clonotype: The junction and the germline gene differ at one end; a read error may be behind it. This chain's CDR3 is CASSPEITLDGYAF. CDR3 nucleotides: TGTGCCAGCAGCCCCGAGATTACTTTGGATGGCTACGCCTTC. The chain combines TRBV7-6 with TRBJ1-2; D call uncertain. This CDR3 is 14 amino acids long. CDR1 and CDR2 from the germline V gene are SGHVS and FNYEAQ. The full variable domain, with the rest looked up from reference TRBV7-6 and TRBJ1-2, is GAGVSQSPRYKVTKRGQDVALRCDPISGHVSLYWYRQALGQGPEFLTYFNYEAQQDKSGLPNDRFSAERPEGSISTLTIQRTEQRDSAMYRCASSPEITLDGYAFGSGTRLTVV.

This clonotype was found many times. The chain employs TRBV7-9 and TRBJ2-7; TRBD1 might be the D (5 bases). Per germline, CDR1 SEHNR and CDR2 FQNEAQ (reference sequence). The CDR3 is 13 residues long. Trimming took 4 bases from V and 6 from J, leaving 13 bases between them. DNA for the CDR3: TGTGCCAGCAGCTCCCTACAGGTACTCGAGCAGTACTTC. Encoded protein: CASSSLQVLEQYF.

The sample holds many counts of this clonotype. The chain recombines TRBV20-1 with TRBJ2-3; no clear D gene. The CDR3 runs 15 residues. V shed 0 bases and J shed 0 bases, with 10 bases lying between them. CDR1 and CDR2 (germline): DFQATT, SNEGSKA (reference sequence). The CDR3 spells CSARELTLSTDTQYF. Here the CDR3 DNA reads TGCAGTGCTAGAGAACTAACTTTGAGCACAGATACGCAGTATTTT.

At least ten counts were recorded for this clonotype. The V and J genes are TRBV6-1 and TRBJ1-1; no reliable D call. V gave up 6 bases and J gave up 1 base, with 21 bases separating them. This CDR3 has 17 residues. Per the germline V gene, CDR1 is MNHNS and CDR2 is SASEGT. DNA of the CDR3: TGTGCCAGCAGATACAACCTAGGAGCTACCCCGAACACTGAAGCTTTCTTT. It translates to CASRYNLGATPNTEAFF.

At least ten counts were recorded for this clonotype. The chain couples TRBV12-3 or TRBV12-4 to TRBJ1-3, with D maybe TRBD1 (6 bases). The V end was cut by 4 bases, the J end by 4 bases, with 11 bases between. This CDR3 is built from 14 residues. The CDR3 sequence is CASSSQGFGNTIYF. CDR3 DNA sequence: TGTGCCAGCAGTTCGCAGGGGTTCGGAAACACCATATATTTT.

This clonotype was picked up many times. This chain connects TRBV20-1 to TRBJ2-1; 10 nucleotides agree with TRBD2. J lost 4 bases, V lost 3 bases, and 9 bases had no gene match. CDR3 length equals 16 residues. The V gene's germline CDR1 is DFQATT and CDR2 SNEGSKA (reference sequence). CDR3 nucleotide sequence: TGCAGTGCTAGTATGACTAGCGGGTTCTTTTACAATGAGCAGTTCTTC. Amino acids: CSASMTSGFFYNEQFF.

This clonotype was recorded at least ten times. CDR3 nucleotide sequence: TGTGCCTGGGGTATTACAGGGCGGCTTTGGCACGAGCAGTACTTC. The encoded protein is CAWGITGRLWHEQYF. V and J are TRBV30 and TRBJ2-7; the D gene is possibly TRBD1 (6 bases). Trimming took 5 bases from V and 5 from J, leaving 22 bases between them. The V gene's germline CDR1 is GTSNPN and CDR2 SVGIG (reference sequence). The CDR3 spans 15 residues.

This clonotype was seen at least ten times. This chain uses TRBV20-1 with TRBJ1-1; no reliable D call. The CDR3 is 12 residues long. From germline, CDR1 is DFQATT and CDR2 SNEGSKA (reference sequence). The CDR3 loop reads CTLGVHYTEAFF. The DNA for the CDR3 is TGCACCCTCGGGGTACATTACACTGAAGCTTTCTTT.

This clonotype was counted ten times or more. The junction and the germline gene differ at one end; a read error may be behind it. The CDR3 here is CASSFLGSPWYF. CDR3 nucleotide sequence: TGTGCCAGCAGTTTCCTCGGTTCACCTTGGTACTTT. This chain joins TRBV28 and TRBJ1-6; D is unresolved. Germline loops: CDR1 MDHEN, CDR2 SYDVKM. The CDR3 sequence is 12 residues long.

As for this clonotype: A junction end diverges from the germline sequence, so it may reflect a read error. The chain has TRBV5-1 and TRBJ2-3, with 13 bases matching TRBD2. This CDR3 has 17 residues. Germline CDR1 and CDR2: SGHRS and YFSETQ. The DNA for the CDR3 is TGTGCCAGCAGCGTCTCCGGGACTAGCGGGGTCCTAGATACGCAGTATTTT. Residues: CASSVSGTSGVLDTQYF.

This clonotype has only a few counts. V and J are TRBV6-5 and TRBJ2-1; 14 bases line up with TRBD2. With V trimmed by 4 bases and J by 8 bases, 7 bases remained unmatched. Germline V gene data show CDR1 as MNHEY and CDR2 as SVGAGI. The CDR3 runs 16 residues. The CDR3 DNA follows: TGTGCCAGCAGTTCAACGACTAGCGGGGGGGGGCATGAGCAGTTCTTC. Protein product: CASSSTTSGGGHEQFF.

This clonotype appeared once. Possible read error: a much larger clone is one base away. This CDR3 reads CSASAGPKETQCF. Here the CDR3 DNA reads TGCAGTGCTAGTGCCGGGCCCAAAGAGACCCAGTGCTTC. V gene TRBV20-1 combines with J gene TRBJ2-5; no clear D gene. CDR3 length: 13 amino acids. Germline CDR1 and CDR2: DFQATT and SNEGSKA (reference sequence).

The chain is built from TRBV3-1 and TRBJ1-3, with 8 bases matching TRBD1. Germline CDR1 and CDR2: LGHDT and YNNKEL (reference sequence). The CDR3 loop spans 18 amino acids. V lost 4 bases to trimming and J lost 4 bases; unmatched junction nucleotides: 15. CDR3 coding DNA: TGTGCCAGCAGCCCGACGCTGGGACAGGCGGAATCCGGAAACACCATATATTTT. Translated: CASSPTLGQAESGNTIYF.

This clonotype was detected ten times or more. The chain uses TRBV30 and TRBJ2-1; maybe TRBD1 (6 bases). The CDR3 runs 13 residues. The germline V gene has CDR1 GTSNPN and CDR2 SVGIG (reference sequence). This CDR3 reads CATLGLGAEEQFF. As DNA, the CDR3 is TGTGCTACCTTGGGCCTGGGGGCGGAAGAGCAGTTCTTC.

This clonotype was seen many times. The rearrangement uses TRBV10-3 and TRBJ2-5, with D possibly matching TRBD2 (5 bases). The CDR3 loop spans 14 amino acids. CDR1 ENHRY and CDR2 SYGVKD come from the germline V gene. V shed 3 bases and J shed 5 bases, with 13 bases lying between them. This chain's CDR3 is CAISEGTRSETQYF. The CDR3 region has the DNA TGTGCCATCAGTGAAGGTACTAGATCGGAGACCCAGTACTTC.

This clonotype was recorded many times. The chain couples TRBV20-1 to TRBJ1-6; D remains ambiguous. Trimming removed 0 bases at V and 9 bases at J, with 6 bases between. Germline V gene data show CDR1 as DFQATT and CDR2 as SNEGSKA (reference sequence). The CDR3 contains 12 residues. Written as DNA, the CDR3 is TGCAGTGCTAGAGATTTAGCTTCACCCCTCCACTTT. Protein: CSARDLASPLHF.

Of note for this clonotype: Sequence at one end of the junction differs from germline and may be a read error. The CDR3 DNA reads TGCGCCCCGGGGGAGCCCCAGCATTTT. It yields the protein CAPGEPQHF. The chain joins TRBV6-9 to TRBJ1-5; D is possibly TRBD1 (5 bases). Germline lookup yields CDR1 MNHGY and CDR2 SVAAGI. The CDR3 runs to 9 residues.

The rearrangement joins TRBV6-1 to TRBJ1-3; tentatively, D is TRBD1 (6 bases). The CDR3 loop spans 15 amino acids. Germline lookup yields CDR1 MNHNS and CDR2 SASEGT. Between the trimmed V and J ends, which lost 6 bases and 2 bases, there was a span of 14 bases. CDR3 DNA sequence: TGTGCCAGCAGACAGGGCAACCTGGCTGGAAACACCATATATTTT. Translation gives CASRQGNLAGNTIYF.

This clonotype was seen at least ten times. V usage is TRBV29-1 and J usage is TRBJ2-5; D may be TRBD2 (6 bases). V shed 3 bases and J shed 3 bases, with 8 bases lying between them. The CDR3 consists of 12 residues. Germline V gene data show CDR1 as SQVTM and CDR2 as ANQGSEA. The CDR3 loop reads CSVDPSEETQYF. In DNA form, the CDR3 reads TGCAGCGTTGACCCTAGCGAAGAGACCCAGTACTTC.

This clonotype showed up many times. The chain is built from TRBV11-2 and TRBJ2-7; D is perhaps TRBD1 (5 bases). Germline V gene sequence: CDR1 SGHAT, CDR2 FQNNGV. Trimming pared 5 bases from V and 6 bases from J, leaving 17 bases between. CDR3 length: 14 residues. DNA of the CDR3: TGTGCCAGCAGCGAACCACAGCAGGGTCTCGAGCAGTACTTC. Translating it yields CASSEPQQGLEQYF. Complete variable domain (other parts from reference TRBV11-2 and TRBJ2-7): EAGVAQSPRYKIIEKRQSVAFWCNPISGHATLYWYQQILGQGPKLLIQFQNNGVVDDSQLPKDRFSAERLKGVDSTLKIQPAKLEDSAVYLCASSEPQQGLEQYFGPGTRLTVT.

The J gene is TRBJ1-5, the V gene TRBV3-1; tentatively, D is TRBD1 (6 bases). This CDR3 spans 16 amino acids. V lost 2 bases and J lost 4, with 15 bases in between. Germline assignment: CDR1 LGHDT and CDR2 YNNKEL (reference sequence). CDR3 amino acids: CASSQTGGTLNQPQHF. The CDR3 DNA reads TGTGCCAGCAGCCAAACGGGTGGGACACTGAATCAGCCCCAGCATTTT. The variable domain in full, completed from reference TRBV3-1 and TRBJ1-5, reads DTAVSQTPKYLVTQMGNDKSIKCEQNLGHDTMYWYKQDSKKFLKIMFSYNNKELIINETVPNRFSPKSPDKAHLNLHINSLELGDSAVYFCASSQTGGTLNQPQHFGDGTRLSIL.

CDR3 amino acids: CASSRQGASGNTIYF. CDR3 DNA: TGTGCCAGCAGTAGGCAGGGGGCGTCTGGAAACACCATATATTTT. The chain employs TRBV27 and TRBJ1-3, with 8 bases lining up with TRBD1. Trimming at V came to 5 bases and at J to 1 base, leaving 4 bases not matched to a gene. The CDR3 has 15 residues. Germline CDR1 reads MNHEY; CDR2 reads SMNVEV (reference sequence).

This clonotype was counted ten times or more. This chain connects TRBV3-1 to TRBJ2-2; 12 bases match TRBD2. This CDR3 is 16 amino acids long. The germline CDR1 and CDR2 sequences are LGHDT and YNNKEL (reference sequence). With 4 bases clipped from V and 7 bases from J, the junction kept 7 bases outside the gene matches. The CDR3, as DNA: TGTGCCAGCAGCCGGACTAGCGGGGCTGGTGGCGGGGAGCTGTTTTTT. This sequence encodes CASSRTSGAGGGELFF.

A note on this clonotype: A junction boundary mismatches the germline segment, possibly from a read error. The J gene is TRBJ2-4, the V gene TRBV20-1; 7 nucleotides align to TRBD1. This CDR3 is 16 amino acids long. Germline values: CDR1 DFQATT, CDR2 SNEGSKA (reference sequence). The CDR3 bases are TGCAGTGCTAGAGATCGACAGGGTTTAGCCAAAGACATTCAGTACTTC. This codes for CSARDRQGLAKDIQYF.

This clonotype occurred many times. The chain recombines TRBV5-1 with TRBJ1-1, with D possibly being TRBD1 (6 bases). The CDR3 runs 16 residues. Trimming left V 4 bases short and J 1 base short, with 17 bases between. Germline V lookup: CDR1 SGHRS, CDR2 YFSETQ. The CDR3 DNA is TGCGCCAGCAGCGTTACAGGGACGGTTACGAACACTGAAGCTTTCTTT. Its translation is CASSVTGTVTNTEAFF. Filled out from reference TRBV5-1 and TRBJ1-1, the complete variable domain reads KAGVTQTPRYLIKTRGQQVTLSCSPISGHRSVSWYQQTPGQGLQFLFEYFSETQRNKGNFPGRFSGRQFSNSRSEMNVSTLELGDSALYLCASSVTGTVTNTEAFFGQGTRLTVV.